This is a list of T cell receptor beta chains from one sample in a study of shared clonotypes between healthy human individuals. Repertoires were generated with immunoSEQ multiplex PCR, while TCRdb's copy carries only in-frame clones and drops some. The table records 850,000 to 1,200,000 clones, about 75% of them present only once. The sequencing sample was made of memory CD4+ T cells sorted from blood. The receptors come from a man aged 18 to 29 in good health. Both conserved end residues are part of each CDR3. A D gene is named only where the DNA matches it firmly. Part of the rows lack a size; the others show once, few, many or a class for expanded clones.

clone size | J gene | D gene | CDR3 length | V gene | CDR3 protein | CDR3 DNA
. | TRBJ2-2 | . | 8 | TRBV11-2 | CASSPLFF | TGTGCCAGCAGCCCGCTGTTTTTT
. | TRBJ2-2 | . | 15 | TRBV6-1 | CASSRTQGGSGELFF | TGTGCCAGCAGCCGAACACAGGGCGGTTCAGGGGAGCTGTTTTTT
. | TRBJ2-5 | TRBD2 | 16 | TRBV11-3 | CASSLVASGSGETQYF | TGTGCCAGCAGCTTAGTGGCTAGCGGGAGTGGAGAGACCCAGTACTTC
. | TRBJ1-4 | TRBD1 | 15 | TRBV11-2 | CASSASGGAGEKLFF | TGTGCCAGCAGCGCCTCAGGGGGCGCGGGTGAAAAACTGTTTTTT
. | TRBJ1-6 | TRBD1 | 16 | TRBV7-8 | CASSAGTGGYNSPLHF | TGTGCCAGCAGCGCCGGGACAGGGGGCTATAATTCACCCCTCCACTTT
. | TRBJ2-7 | . | 17 | TRBV4-2 | CASSQDADGTMTYEQYF | TGTGCCAGCAGCCAAGATGCGGACGGGACAATGACCTACGAGCAGTACTTC
. | TRBJ2-7 | TRBD1 | 15 | TRBV5-1 | CASSTSGQGSFEQYF | TGCGCCAGCAGCACCTCAGGACAGGGATCCTTCGAGCAGTACTTC
. | TRBJ2-7 | TRBD2 | 15 | TRBV7-3 | CASSERESGVYEQYF | TGTGCCAGCAGCGAGAGGGAGAGCGGGGTTTACGAGCAGTACTTC
few | TRBJ2-2 | . | 16 | TRBV5-6 | CASTPRSFMNTGELFF | TGTGCCAGCACCCCCCGCAGCTTTATGAACACCGGGGAGCTGTTTTTT
. | TRBJ2-6 | . | 13 | TRBV14 | CASSQDRRAHLTF | TGTGCCAGCAGCCAAGATAGGAGGGCCCACTTGACTTTC
once | TRBJ2-1 | . | 14 | TRBV7-6 | CASSPRRSYNEQFF | TGTGCCAGCAGCCCTAGACGGTCCTACAATGAGCAGTTCTTC
. | TRBJ1-6 | TRBD1 | 17 | TRBV19 | CASSPSSGTGGRSPLHF | TGTGCCAGTAGTCCAAGCTCCGGGACAGGGGGCCGTTCACCCCTCCACTTT
few | TRBJ1-6 | . | 13 | TRBV2 | CASTGLGNSPLHF | TGTGCCAGCACGGGACTGGGAAATTCACCCCTCCACTTT
. | TRBJ2-3 | TRBD1 | 15 | TRBV9 | CASSQGQVITDTQYF | TGTGCCAGCAGCCAAGGACAGGTAATCACAGATACGCAGTATTTT
. | TRBJ2-1 | TRBD2 | 14 | TRBV5-1 | CASSVSGSQNEQFF | TGCGCCAGCAGCGTCAGCGGGAGTCAGAATGAGCAGTTCTTC
few | TRBJ2-7 | TRBD2 | 15 | TRBV10-3 | CAISESGSGGYEQYF | TGTGCCATCAGTGAAAGTGGTAGCGGGGGGTACGAGCAGTACTTC
. | TRBJ1-1 | TRBD1 | 13 | TRBV7-2 | CASSPTGLTEAFF | TGTGCCAGCAGCCCGACAGGGCTCACTGAAGCTTTCTTT
few | TRBJ1-1 | . | 13 | TRBV30 | CAWVGLPNTEAFF | TGTGCCTGGGTGGGACTCCCGAACACTGAAGCTTTCTTT
. | TRBJ2-7 | TRBD2 | 15 | TRBV7-2 | CASSSGLAGYYEQYF | TGTGCCAGCAGCTCTGGACTAGCGGGGTACTACGAGCAGTACTTC
. | TRBJ2-3 | . | 17 | TRBV10-3 | CAISEGPSGSSTDTQYF | TGTGCCATCAGCGAAGGGCCCAGCGGATCTAGCACAGATACGCAGTATTTT
many | TRBJ2-4 | TRBD2 | 15 | TRBV9 | CASSPLERGLGIQYF | TGTGCCAGCAGCCCCCTGGAGCGGGGCTTGGGTATTCAGTACTTC
few | TRBJ2-3 | TRBD2 | 16 | TRBV5-4 | CASSHGLAGSTDTQYF | TGTGCCAGCAGCCACGGACTAGCGGGCTCCACAGATACGCAGTATTTT
. | TRBJ2-3 | TRBD2 | 15 | TRBV10-2 | CASRPTSGGTDTQYF | TGCGCCAGCAGGCCTACTAGCGGGGGAACAGATACGCAGTATTTT
. | TRBJ1-1 | . | 14 | TRBV30 | CAWSVTGGGGEAFF | TGTGCCTGGAGTGTAACCGGGGGGGGCGGTGAAGCTTTCTTT
. | TRBJ2-3 | . | 15 | TRBV27 | CASSSGGAGTDTQYF | TGTGCCAGCTCTTCAGGGGGGGCGGGCACAGATACGCAGTATTTT
once | TRBJ2-5 | . | 14 | TRBV18 | CASSWGNNQETQYF | TGTGCCAGCTCATGGGGGAACAACCAAGAGACCCAGTACTTC
. | TRBJ2-3 | . | 12 | TRBV29-1 | CSVALDTDTQYF | TGCAGCGTTGCACTGGACACAGATACGCAGTATTTT
. | TRBJ2-1 | TRBD2 | 16 | TRBV28 | CASRQPGLAGDNEQFF | TGTGCCAGCAGGCAACCGGGACTAGCGGGGGACAATGAGCAGTTCTTC
few | TRBJ2-7 | . | 13 | TRBV2 | CASSEFVSYEQYF | TGTGCCAGCAGTGAGTTCGTATCCTACGAGCAGTACTTC
. | TRBJ2-3 | . | 15 | TRBV11-2 | CASSLVPEGADTQYF | TGTGCCAGCAGCTTAGTTCCGGAGGGGGCAGATACGCAGTATTTT
many | TRBJ1-1 | . | 10 | TRBV14 | CASSHMVAFF | TGTGCCAGCAGCCATATGGTGGCTTTCTTT
. | TRBJ2-6 | TRBD1 | 18 | TRBV5-6 | CASSLVGDRESGANVLTF | TGTGCCAGCAGCTTGGTAGGGGACAGGGAATCTGGGGCCAACGTCCTGACTTTC
. | TRBJ2-5 | . | 12 | TRBV2 | CASMRDRETQYF | TGTGCCAGCATGCGGGATAGAGAGACCCAGTACTTC
few | TRBJ2-5 | TRBD1 | 14 | TRBV6-5 | CASSPGTGQETQYF | TGTGCCAGCAGCCCCGGGACAGGCCAAGAGACCCAGTACTTC
. | TRBJ1-4 | . | 14 | TRBV5-1 | CASSPEGGKEKLFF | TGCGCCAGCAGCCCGGAAGGGGGAAAGGAAAAACTGTTTTTT
. | TRBJ2-3 | TRBD1 | 15 | TRBV2 | CASSADRGRPDTQYF | TGTGCCAGCAGTGCGGACAGGGGGCGCCCAGATACGCAGTATTTT
. | TRBJ2-5 | . | 12 | TRBV7-9 | CASSPSGLTQYF | TGTGCCAGCAGCCCCAGCGGGTTGACCCAGTACTTC
. | TRBJ2-1 | TRBD1 | 12 | TRBV30 | CAWSVQGQEQFF | TGTGCCTGGAGTGTACAGGGACAGGAGCAGTTCTTC
few | TRBJ2-7 | TRBD2 | 15 | TRBV14 | CASSTTSGGPREQYF | TGTGCCAGCAGCACTACTAGCGGGGGACCAAGGGAGCAGTACTTC
. | TRBJ2-1 | . | 13 | TRBV29-1 | CSVGGRSYNEQFF | TGCAGCGTCGGGGGTCGCTCCTACAATGAGCAGTTCTTC
. | TRBJ2-7 | . | 14 | TRBV11-3 | CASSSDGARDEQYF | TGTGCCAGCAGCTCCGACGGGGCCCGTGACGAGCAGTACTTC